This T cell receptor beta chain was observed in a study of blood T cell repertoires in COVID-19. The data were produced by immunoSEQ multiplex PCR, yet TCRdb's version contains in-frame clones alone and is incomplete. The table shows approximately 220,000 clones, with more than 75% occurring only once. V lost 7 bases and J lost 5, with 14 bases in between. The germline CDR1 and CDR2 sequences are MNHNY and SVGAGI (reference sequence). The CDR3 is 13 amino acids. Material: peripheral blood. This chain connects TRBV6-6 to TRBJ1-1; the D gene is possibly TRBD1 (5 bases). The sequence derives from a man aged 45 to 65 who had recovered from COVID-19. The CDR3 region is CASIGQGKTEAFF. CDR3 coding DNA: TGTGCCAGCATTGGGCAGGGTAAGACTGAAGCTTTCTTT.